This is a list of T cell receptor beta chains from one sample in a study of human T cells and chemical hapten exposure. Each CDR3 protein gets one entry after TCRdb re-called the RACE reads with MiXCR. The sample holds some 180,000 distinct CDR3 sequences, 20% to 25% seen once. The sample consisted of whole blood, taken in connection with sensitization to the hapten diphenylcyclopropenone (DPC). The receptors originated from a woman between 45 and 65 years old with alopecia areata. Some clones in this sample may be carry-over from other donors' samples. Both conserved end residues are part of each CDR3. A clone size is listed for some rows: how often the clone was seen (once, few, many), or a class if it is expanded.

clone size: NA; CDR3 length: 13; V gene: TRBV29-1; CDR3 protein: CSGSEGGGEKLFF
clone size: NA; CDR3 length: 16; V gene: TRBV9; CDR3 protein: CASSGGGSRVNYGYTF
clone size: NA; CDR3 length: 14; V gene: TRBV5-5; CDR3 protein: CASSLGDLPFGYTF
clone size: NA; CDR3 length: 13; V gene: TRBV29-1; CDR3 protein: CSVALAGVETQYF
clone size: NA; CDR3 length: 17; V gene: TRBV12-3/TRBV12-4; CDR3 protein: CASSSQQVGGLYNEQFF
clone size: few; CDR3 length: 13; V gene: TRBV12-3/TRBV12-4; CDR3 protein: CASVWQGTAEQYF
clone size: few; CDR3 length: 15; V gene: TRBV10-3; CDR3 protein: CAISPTGESNQPQHF
clone size: NA; CDR3 length: 14; V gene: TRBV7-9; CDR3 protein: CASSFNRVDGELFF
clone size: few; CDR3 length: 15; V gene: TRBV5-1; CDR3 protein: CASSFNRNYQETQYF
clone size: NA; CDR3 length: 14; V gene: TRBV5-1; CDR3 protein: CASSSGTLPETQYF